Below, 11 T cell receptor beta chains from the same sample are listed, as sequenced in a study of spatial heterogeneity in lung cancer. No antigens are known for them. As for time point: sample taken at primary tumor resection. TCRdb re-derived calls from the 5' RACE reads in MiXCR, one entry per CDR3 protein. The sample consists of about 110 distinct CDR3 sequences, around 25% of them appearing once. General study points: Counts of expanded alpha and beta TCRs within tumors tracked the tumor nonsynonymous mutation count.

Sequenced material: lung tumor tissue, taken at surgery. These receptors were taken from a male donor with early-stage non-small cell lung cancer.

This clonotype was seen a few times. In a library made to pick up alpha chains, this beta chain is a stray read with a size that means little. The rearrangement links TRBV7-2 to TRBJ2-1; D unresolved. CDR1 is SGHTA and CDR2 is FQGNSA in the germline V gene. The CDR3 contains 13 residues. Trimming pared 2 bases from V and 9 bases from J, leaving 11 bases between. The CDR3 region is CASSLIPMGEQFF. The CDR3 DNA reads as TGTGCCAGCAGCTTAATCCCAATGGGTGAGCAGTTCTTC.

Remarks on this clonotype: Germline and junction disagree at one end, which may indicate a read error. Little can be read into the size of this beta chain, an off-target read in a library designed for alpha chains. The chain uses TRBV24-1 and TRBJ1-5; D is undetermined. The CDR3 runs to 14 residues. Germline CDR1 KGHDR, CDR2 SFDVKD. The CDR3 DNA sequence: TGTGCCACCAGTGATTTGAGTATCAATCAGGCCCAGCATTTT. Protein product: CATSDLSINQAQHF.

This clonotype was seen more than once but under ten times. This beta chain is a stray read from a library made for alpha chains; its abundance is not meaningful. The CDR3 region has the DNA TGTGCCAGCAGTTTAGAGCCCGCAATGTCTCTGGCCCAGTACTTC. Translation: CASSLEPAMSLAQYF. The chain uses TRBV28 and TRBJ2-5; no reliable D call. Per the germline V gene, CDR1 is MDHEN and CDR2 is SYDVKM. Trimming left V 2 bases short and J 9 bases short, with 19 bases between. The CDR3 covers 15 residues.

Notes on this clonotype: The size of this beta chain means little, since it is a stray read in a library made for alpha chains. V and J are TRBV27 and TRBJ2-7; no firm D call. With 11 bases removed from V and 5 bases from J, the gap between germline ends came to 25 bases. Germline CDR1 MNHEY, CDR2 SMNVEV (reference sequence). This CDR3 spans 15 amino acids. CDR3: CASRRNPMVFDEQYF. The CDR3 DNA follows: TGTGCCTCCCGGCGGAATCCGATGGTATTCGACGAGCAGTACTTC.

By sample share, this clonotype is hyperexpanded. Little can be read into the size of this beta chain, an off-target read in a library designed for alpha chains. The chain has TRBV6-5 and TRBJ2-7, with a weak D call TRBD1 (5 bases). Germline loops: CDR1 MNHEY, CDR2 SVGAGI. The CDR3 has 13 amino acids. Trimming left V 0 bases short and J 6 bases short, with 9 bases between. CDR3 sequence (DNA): TGTGCCAGCAGTTACTCGAAGGGGTCCGAGCAGTACTTC. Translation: CASSYSKGSEQYF.

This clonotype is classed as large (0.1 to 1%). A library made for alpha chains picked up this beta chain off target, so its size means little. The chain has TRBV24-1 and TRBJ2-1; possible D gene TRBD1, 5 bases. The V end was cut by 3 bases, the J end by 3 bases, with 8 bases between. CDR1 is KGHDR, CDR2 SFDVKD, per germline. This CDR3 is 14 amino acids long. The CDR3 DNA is TGTGCCACCAGTGATGCAGGGAACTACAATGAGCAGTTCTTC. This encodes CATSDAGNYNEQFF.

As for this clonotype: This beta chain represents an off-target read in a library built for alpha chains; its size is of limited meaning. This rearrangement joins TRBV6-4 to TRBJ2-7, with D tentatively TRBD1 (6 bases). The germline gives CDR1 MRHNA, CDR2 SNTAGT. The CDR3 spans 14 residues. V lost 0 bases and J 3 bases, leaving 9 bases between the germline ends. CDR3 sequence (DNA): TGTGCCAGCAGTGACTCGGCAGGGGACTACGAGCAGTACTTC. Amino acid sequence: CASSDSAGDYEQYF.

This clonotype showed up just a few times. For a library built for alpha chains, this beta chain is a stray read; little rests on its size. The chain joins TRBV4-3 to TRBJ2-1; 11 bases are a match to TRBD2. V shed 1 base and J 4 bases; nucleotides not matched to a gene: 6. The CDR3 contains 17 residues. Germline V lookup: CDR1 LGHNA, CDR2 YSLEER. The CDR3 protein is CASSQGRIAGGYNEQFF. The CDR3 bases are TGCGCCAGCAGCCAAGGTCGTATAGCGGGGGGGTACAATGAGCAGTTCTTC.

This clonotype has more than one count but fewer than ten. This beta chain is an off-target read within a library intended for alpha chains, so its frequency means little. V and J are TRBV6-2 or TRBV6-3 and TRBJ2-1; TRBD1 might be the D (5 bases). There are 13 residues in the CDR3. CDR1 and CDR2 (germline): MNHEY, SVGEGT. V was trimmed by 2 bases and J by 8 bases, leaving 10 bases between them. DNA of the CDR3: TGTGCCAGCAGTTACGGGGCCGAGTATGAGCAGTTCTTC. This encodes CASSYGAEYEQFF.

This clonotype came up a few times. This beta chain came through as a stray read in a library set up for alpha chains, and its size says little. The CDR3 DNA reads TGTGCCAGCACGGAGTGGACAGATACCGGGGAGCTGTTTTTT. Its protein product is CASTEWTDTGELFF. The chain combines TRBV11-1 with TRBJ2-2; possible D gene TRBD1, 6 bases. The CDR3 extends over 14 amino acids. CDR1 is SGHAT, CDR2 FQDESV, per germline (reference sequence). The germline V and J ends were trimmed by 7 bases and 5 bases, with 14 bases remaining between them. Combining the CDR3 with reference TRBV11-1 and TRBJ2-2 gives the whole variable domain EAEVAQSPRYKITEKSQAVAFWCDPISGHATLYWYRQILGQGPELLVQFQDESVVDDSQLPKDRFSAERLKGVDSTLKIQPAELGDSAMYLCASTEWTDTGELFFGEGSRLTVL.

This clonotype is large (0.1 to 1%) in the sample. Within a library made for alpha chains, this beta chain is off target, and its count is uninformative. The CDR3 coding sequence is TGTGCCAGCAGTTTGGGGGATGTCTCCTACGAGCAGTACTTC. This sequence encodes CASSLGDVSYEQYF. The chain couples TRBV12-3 or TRBV12-4 to TRBJ2-7; D could derive from TRBD1 or TRBD2 (5 bases each). The ends were cut back, 3 bases at V and 0 bases at J, with 9 bases in the middle. This CDR3 comprises 14 residues.